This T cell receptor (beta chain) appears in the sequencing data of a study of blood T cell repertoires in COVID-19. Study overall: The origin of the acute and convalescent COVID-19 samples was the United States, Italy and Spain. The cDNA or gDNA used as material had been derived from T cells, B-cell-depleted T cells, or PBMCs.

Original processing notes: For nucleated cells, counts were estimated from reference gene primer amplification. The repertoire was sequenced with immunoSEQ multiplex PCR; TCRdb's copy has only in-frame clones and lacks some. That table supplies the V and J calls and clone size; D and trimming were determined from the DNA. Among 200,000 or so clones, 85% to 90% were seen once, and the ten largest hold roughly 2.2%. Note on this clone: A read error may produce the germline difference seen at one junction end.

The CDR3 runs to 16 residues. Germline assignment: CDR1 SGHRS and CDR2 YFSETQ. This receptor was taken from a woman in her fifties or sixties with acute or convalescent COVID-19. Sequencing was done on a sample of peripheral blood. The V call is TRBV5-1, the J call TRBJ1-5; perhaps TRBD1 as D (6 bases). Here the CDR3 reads CARSLEGGVSNQPQHF. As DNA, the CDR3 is TGCGCCCGCAGCTTGGAGGGGGGGGTGAGCAATCAGCCCCAGCATTTT.